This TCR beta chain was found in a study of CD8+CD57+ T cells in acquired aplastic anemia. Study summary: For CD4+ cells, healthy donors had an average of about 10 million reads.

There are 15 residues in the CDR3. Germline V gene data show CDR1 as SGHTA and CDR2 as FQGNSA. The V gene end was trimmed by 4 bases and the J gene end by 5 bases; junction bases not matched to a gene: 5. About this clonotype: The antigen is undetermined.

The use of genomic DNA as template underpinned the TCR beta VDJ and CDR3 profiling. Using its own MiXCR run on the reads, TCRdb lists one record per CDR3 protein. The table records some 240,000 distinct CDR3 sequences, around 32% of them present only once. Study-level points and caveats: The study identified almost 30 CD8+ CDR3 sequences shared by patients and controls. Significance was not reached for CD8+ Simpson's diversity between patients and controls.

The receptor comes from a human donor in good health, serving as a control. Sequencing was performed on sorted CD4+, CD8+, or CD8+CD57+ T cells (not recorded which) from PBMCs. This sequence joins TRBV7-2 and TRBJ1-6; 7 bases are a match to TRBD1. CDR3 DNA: TGTGCCAGCAGCTACCGGACAGGCCATAATTCACCCCTCCACTTT. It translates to CASSYRTGHNSPLHF.